This T cell receptor (beta chain) originates from a study of T cell responses to AZD1222 COVID-19 vaccine. Study-level points and caveats: There were mostly white British donors and more females than males, and clonal diversity was possibly underestimated. The CD4 TCRs associated with vaccination extended across spike and predominated at 160-218 and 743-854.

Between the trimmed V and J ends, which lost 7 bases and 1 base, there was a span of 9 bases. The CDR3 contains 14 residues. Germline V lookup: CDR1 KGHDR, CDR2 SFDVKD. Method: immunoSEQ multiplex PCR; TCRdb's copy keeps in-frame clones and lacks some. This sample has some 190,000 clones, with 80% to 90% found just once. To note about this clone: The target antigen is unknown.

The receptor was derived from an adult in good health. Sequencing was performed on peripheral blood, taken on day 0 of AZD1222 vaccination. This chain links TRBV24-1 with TRBJ2-2; no clear D gene. CDR3 sequence reads: CATRDSGNTGELFF. CDR3 nucleotide sequence: TGTGCCACCAGAGACTCTGGGAACACCGGGGAGCTGTTTTTT.